This T cell receptor (beta chain) was identified in a study of CD8+CD57+ T cells in acquired aplastic anemia. Notes on the study in general: The number of CD8+ CDR3 sequences shared by patients and controls was approximately 31.

V was cut by 0 bases and J by 2 bases, with 8 bases left in between. This CDR3 is built from 15 residues. Germline V lookup: CDR1 LNHNV, CDR2 YYDKDF (reference sequence). CDR3 and TCR beta VDJ profiling relied on a genomic DNA template. TCRdb re-derived calls from the reads in MiXCR, one entry per CDR3 protein. Of 150,000 to 200,000 distinct CDR3 sequences in the sample, 40% to 50% were seen once. In patients chosen for sequencing, flow cytometry had shown CD8+CD57+ cell expansion. This clonotype was seen repeatedly, ten times or more. Its antigen remains unknown. The TCR was taken from a human donor with aplastic anemia. Sequencing used sorted CD4+, CD8+, or CD8+CD57+ T cells (not recorded which) from PBMCs. This rearrangement joins TRBV15 to TRBJ2-1; D call uncertain. The CDR3 spells CATSRDKSTYNEQFF. The CDR3 DNA is TGTGCCACCAGCAGAGATAAAAGCACCTACAATGAGCAGTTCTTC.